These 20 T cell receptor beta chains came from one sample sequenced in a study of blood T cell repertoires in COVID-19. Produced via immunoSEQ multiplex PCR; TCRdb's table is partial and in-frame only. The sample has fewer than 200,000 clones, about three quarters seen once. Material for sequencing was peripheral blood. These receptors were taken from a man in his 70s with acute or convalescent COVID-19.

The chain employs TRBV7-7 and TRBJ2-2; 7 bases map to TRBD1. V shed 2 bases and J 0 bases; nucleotides not matched to a gene: 15. CDR1 and CDR2 from the germline V gene are SSHAT and FNYEAQ (reference sequence). The CDR3 extends over 20 amino acids. The CDR3 loop reads CASSLYPPQGQGANTGELFF. CDR3 bases: TGTGCCAGCAGCTTATACCCCCCACAGGGGCAGGGAGCGAACACCGGGGAGCTGTTTTTT.

The V call is TRBV19, the J call TRBJ2-6, with a possible D match to TRBD2 (6 bases). V lost 7 bases to trimming and J lost 2 bases, with 12 bases between them. Germline V lookup: CDR1 LNHDA, CDR2 SQIVND (reference sequence). This CDR3 has 15 residues. CDR3 residues: CASTPGTAGANVLTF. The CDR3 DNA follows: TGTGCCAGTACCCCGGGGACTGCTGGGGCCAACGTCCTGACTTTC.

This rearrangement joins TRBV18 to TRBJ2-5; 11 nucleotides agree with TRBD2. The CDR3 covers 14 residues. Trimming at V came to 3 bases and at J to 4 bases, leaving 1 base not matched to a gene. Germline-derived CDR1 and CDR2 are KGHSH and LQKENI. The DNA for the CDR3 is TGTGCCAGCTCACCCACTAGCGGGGGAGAGACCCAGTACTTC. Amino acids: CASSPTSGGETQYF.

Only a few counts were recorded for this clone. The V call is TRBV28, the J call TRBJ1-1; possible D gene TRBD1, 5 bases. The CDR3 extends over 14 amino acids. The V gene's germline CDR1 is MDHEN and CDR2 SYDVKM. The ends were cut back, 4 bases at V and 4 bases at J, with 13 bases in the middle. The CDR3 is CASSSPRGSTEAFF. In DNA form, the CDR3 reads TGTGCCAGCAGTTCCCCCCGGGGGAGCACTGAAGCTTTCTTT.

J is TRBJ1-3 and V is TRBV9; D is possibly TRBD1 (5 bases). Between the trimmed V and J ends, which lost 4 bases and 2 bases, there was a span of 13 bases. Looked up from germline, CDR1 is SGDLS and CDR2 is YYNGEE. The CDR3 is 15 amino acids. In DNA, the CDR3 is TGTGCCAGCAGCCTCACAGGCTTACCTGGAAACACCATATATTTT. Protein product: CASSLTGLPGNTIYF.

A single count supports this clone. The chain employs TRBV6-5 and TRBJ1-1; no clear D gene. V was pared by 0 bases and J by 1 base, with 9 bases between. Germline V gives CDR1 MNHEY, CDR2 SVGAGI. CDR3 length: 15 amino acids. The CDR3 loop reads CASSYSYSTNTEAFF. CDR3 DNA: TGTGCCAGCAGTTACTCATACAGTACGAACACTGAAGCTTTCTTT.

The chain has TRBV19 and TRBJ2-3; 9 bases match TRBD1. The germline V gene encodes CDR1 LNHDA and CDR2 SQIVND (reference sequence). V trimming: 4 bases; J trimming: 2 bases; junction bases outside the gene matches: 4. This CDR3 has 15 residues. CDR3 loop: CASSTGTGITDTQYF. The DNA of the CDR3 is TGTGCCAGTAGTACCGGGACAGGGATCACAGATACGCAGTATTTT.

This chain joins TRBV18 and TRBJ1-6; weak D call: TRBD1 (6 bases). Germline CDR1 KGHSH, CDR2 LQKENI. This CDR3 region has 15 residues. The ends were cut back, 5 bases at V and 9 bases at J, with 17 bases in the middle. CDR3 amino acids: CASSTQQGGSSPLHF. The CDR3 region has the DNA TGTGCCAGCTCAACCCAACAGGGTGGAAGTTCACCCCTCCACTTT. Using reference TRBV18 and TRBJ1-6 for the parts outside the CDR3, the full variable domain is NAGVMQNPRHLVRRRGQEARLRCSPMKGHSHVYWYRQLPEEGLKFMVYLQKENIIDESGMPKERFSAEFPKEGPSILRIQQVVRGDSAAYFCASSTQQGGSSPLHFGNGTRLTVT.

The chain has TRBV6-5 and TRBJ1-5, with TRBD1 as a possible D gene (6 bases). V was cut by 7 bases and J by 9 bases, with 19 bases left in between. The CDR3 is 14 amino acids. Germline assignment: CDR1 MNHEY and CDR2 SVGAGI. CDR3 region: CASTKGGGLPPQHF. DNA for the CDR3: TGTGCCAGCACCAAAGGGGGGGGACTGCCGCCCCAGCATTTT.

This clone was counted ten times or more. This rearrangement joins TRBV28 to TRBJ2-7; a possible D gene is TRBD2 (6 bases). Looked up from germline, CDR1 is MDHEN and CDR2 is SYDVKM. The germline V and J ends were trimmed by 6 bases and 0 bases, with 12 bases remaining between them. The CDR3 spans 14 residues. The chain's CDR3 is CASSRGSSSYEQYF. CDR3 nucleotide sequence: TGTGCCAGCAGCCGGGGGTCTAGCTCCTACGAGCAGTACTTC.

The CDR3, as DNA: TGTGCCATCAGTGAGTCGAAGCGGGGGGGCCCCTACGAGCAGTACTTC. Amino acid sequence: CAISESKRGGPYEQYF. The chain is built from TRBV10-3 and TRBJ2-7; 10 positions match TRBD2. The CDR3 totals 16 residues. Germline CDR1 ENHRY, CDR2 SYGVKD. V shed 0 bases, J shed 2 bases, and the junction held 4 bases outside the gene matches.

The chain employs TRBV9 and TRBJ2-7, with TRBD2 matching over 9 bases. This CDR3 contains 15 residues. J lost 2 bases, V lost 0 bases, and 3 bases had no gene match. Looked up from germline, CDR1 is SGDLS and CDR2 is YYNGEE. For the CDR3, the DNA is TGTGCCAGCAGCGTAGAAGCGGGGGGAACCTACGAGCAGTACTTC. It yields the protein CASSVEAGGTYEQYF.

The chain has TRBV9 and TRBJ2-3; the match to TRBD1 covers 8 bases. The CDR3 length is 15 residues. J lost 2 bases, V lost 4 bases, and 6 bases had no gene match. Germline V CDR1 and CDR2: SGDLS, YYNGEE. In nucleotides, the CDR3 is TGTGCCAGCAGCCTGGACAGGGCAATCACAGATACGCAGTATTTT. Its translation is CASSLDRAITDTQYF.

This clone appeared a few times. V and J are TRBV10-3 and TRBJ1-4, with 9 bases fitting TRBD1. Germline V gene lookup returns CDR1 ENHRY and CDR2 SYGVKD. The CDR3 covers 15 residues. V was clipped by 2 bases and J by 7 bases; unmatched bases: 5. This CDR3 is CAISEPRTGAEKLFF. CDR3 coding DNA: TGTGCCATCAGTGAGCCAAGGACAGGGGCTGAAAAACTGTTTTTT.

The rearrangement uses TRBV5-1 and TRBJ2-3; possible D gene TRBD1, 6 bases. In germline, CDR1 is SGHRS, CDR2 YFSETQ. The V end lost 5 bases, the J end lost 4 bases, and 11 bases lay between the germline ends. This CDR3 region has 13 residues. The CDR3 sequence is CASRYGTPDTQYF. In nucleotides, the CDR3 is TGCGCCAGCAGATATGGGACACCAGATACGCAGTATTTT.

The V and J genes are TRBV10-3 and TRBJ2-7, with 12 bases matching TRBD1. Germline CDR1 is ENHRY and CDR2 is SYGVKD. This CDR3 spans 15 amino acids. V lost 6 bases and J lost 7; bases outside the gene matches: 10. The DNA for the CDR3 is TGTGCCATCAGCCTCCCGGGACAGGGGGCGAAGGAGCAGTACTTC. Translation: CAISLPGQGAKEQYF.

The sample holds one count of this clone. The CDR3 nucleotides read TGTGCCAGCAGTTACTCGGGCAGCTTGAACACTGAAGCTTTCTTT. Amino acids: CASSYSGSLNTEAFF. V gene TRBV6-5 combines with J gene TRBJ1-1; D not certain. Germline values: CDR1 MNHEY, CDR2 SVGAGI. This CDR3 spans 15 amino acids. Trimming left V 0 bases short and J 0 bases short, with 8 bases between.

This clone was seen a handful of times. J is TRBJ2-3 and V is TRBV19; 13 bases line up with TRBD2. V shed 4 bases, J shed 2 bases, and the junction held 6 bases outside the gene matches. This CDR3 contains 17 residues. In germline, CDR1 is LNHDA, CDR2 SQIVND (reference sequence). The CDR3 is CASSTGLAGVTTDTQYF. The CDR3 bases are TGTGCCAGTAGTACCGGACTAGCGGGGGTGACCACAGATACGCAGTATTTT.

V is TRBV10-3 and J is TRBJ2-3; D is possibly TRBD1 (6 bases). This CDR3 region has 14 residues. Trimming shortened V by 8 bases and J by 0 bases, and 12 bases separated the two germline ends. The germline CDR1 and CDR2 sequences are ENHRY and SYGVKD. The CDR3 nucleotides read TGTGCCATCCGGACAGATAAGAGCACAGATACGCAGTATTTT. Its protein is CAIRTDKSTDTQYF.

This clone was seen more than once but under ten times. This sequence joins TRBV5-1 and TRBJ2-1, with 16 bases matching TRBD2. This CDR3 has 19 residues. Germline V gives CDR1 SGHRS, CDR2 YFSETQ. Unmatched junction bases numbered 13, after V lost 6 bases and J lost 4 bases. CDR3 coding DNA: TGCGCCAGCACCTCCGGAGGGACTAGCGGGGGGGAAATTTACAATGAGCAGTTCTTC. This gives the protein CASTSGGTSGGEIYNEQFF.